These T cell receptor beta chains were read from a single sample in a study of regulatory T cells in long-lasting Graves disease. TCRdb reprocessed the multiplex PCR reads via MiXCR and lists one record per CDR3 protein. The table has around 500,000 distinct CDR3 sequences, about 15% seen once. The same sample was also studied in work on T cells in Graves' hyperthyroidism and ophthalmopathy.

Sequences were derived from peripheral blood mononuclear cells (PBMCs), sampled at new diagnosis, from a patient treated with antithyroid drugs. These TCRs come from a woman aged 40 to 65 with Graves disease. Both conserved end residues are part of each CDR3. The D gene is left open where the match is weak. Expanded clones get a size class; other rows say once, few or many, or leave the size out.

abundance	v_gene	j_gene	d_gene	CDR3nt	CDR3aa
many	TRBV11-2	TRBJ1-5	NA	TGTGCCAGCAGCTTTTCAGGGGCGAATCAGCCCCAGCATTTT	CASSFSGANQPQHF
many	TRBV30	TRBJ2-7	TRBD1	TGTGCCTGGAGTGTCGGGACAGGCCATCGGACCTACGAGCAGTACTTC	CAWSVGTGHRTYEQYF
many	TRBV11-2	TRBJ1-1	NA	TGTGCCAGCGGCGGGACCACGGGGAGCGCTGAAGCTTTCTTT	CASGGTTGSAEAFF
many	TRBV12-3/TRBV12-4	TRBJ1-1	NA	TGTGCCAGCAGTTACAGCATGGGTAGCACTGAAGCTTTCTTT	CASSYSMGSTEAFF
many	TRBV7-2	TRBJ2-1	NA	TGTGCCAGCAGCGACAGGGAGGGCTACAATGAGCAGTTCTTC	CASSDREGYNEQFF
NA	TRBV27	TRBJ1-1	NA	TGTGCCAGCAGTATGGGGCATGGGAGGTCAAACACTGAAGCTTTCTTT	CASSMGHGRSNTEAFF
NA	TRBV6-1	TRBJ1-5	NA	TGTGCCAGCAGTGAGATCAGGGCGAGGTATGCCGTGGATCAGCCCCAGCATTTT	CASSEIRARYAVDQPQHF
many	TRBV9	TRBJ1-1	NA	TGTGCCAGCAGCCCCCCGGTCGGGGCGAACACTGAAGCTTTCTTT	CASSPPVGANTEAFF
few	TRBV11-2	TRBJ1-1	TRBD1	TGTGCCAGCAGCTTAAGACAGGGGGGAACTGAAGCTTCCTTT	CASSLRQGGTEASF
many	TRBV6-1	TRBJ1-6	NA	TGTGCCAGCAGTGAAGGAGGAAGAGGGGATTCACCCCTCCACTTT	CASSEGGRGDSPLHF
many	TRBV27	TRBJ1-5	NA	TGTGCCAGTAGCCGGGCCCGGGGGGATCAGCCCCAGCATTTT	CASSRARGDQPQHF
many	TRBV19	TRBJ2-3	TRBD2	TGTGCCAGTAGTACCCCAGCGGGGGTCACAGATACGCAGTATTTT	CASSTPAGVTDTQYF